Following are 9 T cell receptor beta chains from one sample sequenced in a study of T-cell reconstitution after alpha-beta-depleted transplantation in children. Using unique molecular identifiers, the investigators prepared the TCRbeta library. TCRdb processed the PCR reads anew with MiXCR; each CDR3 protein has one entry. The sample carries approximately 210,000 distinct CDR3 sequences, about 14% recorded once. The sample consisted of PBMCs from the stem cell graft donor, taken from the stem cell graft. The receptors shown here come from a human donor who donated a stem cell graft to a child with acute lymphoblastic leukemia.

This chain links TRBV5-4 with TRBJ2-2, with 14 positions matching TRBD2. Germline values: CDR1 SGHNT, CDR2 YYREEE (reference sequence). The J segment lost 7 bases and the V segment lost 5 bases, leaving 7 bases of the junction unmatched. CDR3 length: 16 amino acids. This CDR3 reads CASRKGLAGAIGELFF. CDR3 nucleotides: TGTGCCAGCAGAAAGGGACTAGCGGGAGCGATCGGGGAGCTGTTTTTT.

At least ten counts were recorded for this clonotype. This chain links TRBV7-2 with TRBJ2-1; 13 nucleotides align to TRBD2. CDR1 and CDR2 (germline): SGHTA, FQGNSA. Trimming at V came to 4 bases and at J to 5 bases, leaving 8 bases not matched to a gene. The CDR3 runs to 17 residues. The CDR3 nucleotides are TGTGCCAGCAGCTCAAGGACTAGCGGGAGAACTAACAATGAGCAGTTCTTC. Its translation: CASSSRTSGRTNNEQFF. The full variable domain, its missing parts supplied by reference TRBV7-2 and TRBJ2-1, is GAGVSQSPSNKVTEKGKDVELRCDPISGHTALYWYRQSLGQGLEFLIYFQGNSAPDKSGLPSDRFSAERTGGSVSTLTIQRTQQEDSAVYLCASSSRTSGRTNNEQFFGPGTRLTVL.

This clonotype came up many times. The CDR3 spells CSVRTSGNNEQFF. The CDR3 DNA reads TGCAGTGTCCGGACTAGCGGGAACAATGAGCAGTTCTTC. This rearrangement joins TRBV20-1 to TRBJ2-1, with 12 positions matching TRBD2. CDR3 length: 13 residues. V lost 7 bases and J lost 5; bases outside the gene matches: 3. Germline V gene sequence: CDR1 DFQATT, CDR2 SNEGSKA (reference sequence).

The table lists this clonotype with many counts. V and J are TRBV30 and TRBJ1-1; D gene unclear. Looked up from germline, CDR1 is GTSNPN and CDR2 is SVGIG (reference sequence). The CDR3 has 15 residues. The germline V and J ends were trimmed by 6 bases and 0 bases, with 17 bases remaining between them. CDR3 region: CACGKGRNLNTEAFF. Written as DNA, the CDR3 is TGTGCCTGCGGCAAGGGCCGAAACTTGAACACTGAAGCTTTCTTT.

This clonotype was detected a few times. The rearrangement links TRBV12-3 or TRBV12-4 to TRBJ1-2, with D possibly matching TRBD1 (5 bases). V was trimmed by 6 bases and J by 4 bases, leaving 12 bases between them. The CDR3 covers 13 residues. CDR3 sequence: CASRPDSAYGYTF. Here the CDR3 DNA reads TGTGCCAGCAGACCTGACAGCGCCTATGGCTACACCTTC.

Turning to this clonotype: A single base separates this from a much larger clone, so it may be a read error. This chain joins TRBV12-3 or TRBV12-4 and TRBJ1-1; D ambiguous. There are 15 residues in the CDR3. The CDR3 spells CASGFNPGVNTEAFF. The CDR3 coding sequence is TGTGCCAGCGGTTTTAACCCGGGCGTGAACACTGAAGCTTTCTTT.

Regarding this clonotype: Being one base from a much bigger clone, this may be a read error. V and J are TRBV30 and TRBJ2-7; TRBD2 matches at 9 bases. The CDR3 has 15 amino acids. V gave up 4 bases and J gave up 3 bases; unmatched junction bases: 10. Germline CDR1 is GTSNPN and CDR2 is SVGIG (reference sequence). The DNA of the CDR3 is TGTGCCTGGACTGTAATGCTAGCGGGAAACTACGAGCAGTACTTC. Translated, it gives CAWTVMLAGNYEQYF.

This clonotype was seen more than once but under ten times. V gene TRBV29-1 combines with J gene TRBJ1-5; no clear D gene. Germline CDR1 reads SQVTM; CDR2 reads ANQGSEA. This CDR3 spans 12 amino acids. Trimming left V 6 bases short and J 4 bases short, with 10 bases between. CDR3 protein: CSVRTENQPQHF. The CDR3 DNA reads TGCAGCGTGCGGACGGAAAATCAGCCCCAGCATTTT.

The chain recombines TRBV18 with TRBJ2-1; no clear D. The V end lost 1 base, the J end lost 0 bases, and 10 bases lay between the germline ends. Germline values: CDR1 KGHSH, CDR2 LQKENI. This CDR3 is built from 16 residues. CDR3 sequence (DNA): TGTGCCAGCTCACCACAACGGAGAAGCTCCTACAATGAGCAGTTCTTC. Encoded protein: CASSPQRRSSYNEQFF.